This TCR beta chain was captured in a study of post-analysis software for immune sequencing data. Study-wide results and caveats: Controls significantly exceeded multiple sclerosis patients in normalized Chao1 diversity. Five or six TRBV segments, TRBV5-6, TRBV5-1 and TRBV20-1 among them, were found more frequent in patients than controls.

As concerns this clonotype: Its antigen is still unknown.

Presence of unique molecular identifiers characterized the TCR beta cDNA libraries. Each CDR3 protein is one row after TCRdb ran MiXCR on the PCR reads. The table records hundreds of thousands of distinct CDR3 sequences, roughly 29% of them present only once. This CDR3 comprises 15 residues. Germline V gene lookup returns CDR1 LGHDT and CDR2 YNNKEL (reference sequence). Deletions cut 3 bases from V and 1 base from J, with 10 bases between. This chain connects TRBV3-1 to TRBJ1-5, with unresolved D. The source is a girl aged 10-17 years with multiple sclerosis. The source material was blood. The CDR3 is CASSQGILSNQPQHF. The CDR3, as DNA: TGTGCCAGCAGCCAGGGGATACTGAGCAATCAGCCCCAGCATTTT.